This T cell receptor (beta chain) is drawn from a study of cytomegalovirus exposure and HLA in healthy donors. Study-level background: Unique TCRs numbering around 80 million, obtained from HLA-typed donors, made up an early data release.

PCR employed 60 Vbeta and 13 Jbeta primers. The protocol was immunoSEQ multiplex PCR, while the TCRdb copy is restricted to in-frame clones and leaves out a portion. This sample carries more than 90,000 clones, approximately 81% of them seen once, and the ten largest clones take 4.1%. For this clone: What it recognizes is unknown.

The junction had 5 bases not matched to a gene; V was cut back by 2 bases and J by 4 bases. Germline CDR1 MNHEY, CDR2 SMNVEV (reference sequence). This CDR3 has 15 residues. Study-level findings and limits: As immune exposure information, only CMV serostatus was available. The authors reported that TCR beta sequences could predict HLA-A and HLA-B alleles. These predictions were accurate for most subjects in the first cohort. Several of the most significant clusters appeared, in a later analysis, to be linked to common viral pathogens.

This chain connects TRBV27 to TRBJ2-7, with TRBD2 matching over 10 bases. The sequenced sample consisted of PBMCs. This TCR came from a middle-aged woman in good health and CMV-seropositive. The CDR3, as DNA: TGTGCCAGCAGTTTAGCTAGCGGGAGCATTTACGAGCAGTACTTC. Residues: CASSLASGSIYEQYF.